The rows below give T cell receptor beta chains drawn from one sample of a study of regulatory T cells in long-lasting Graves disease. MiXCR, applied by TCRdb to the multiplex PCR reads, yields one record per CDR3 protein. The sample yields around 400,000 distinct CDR3 sequences, 15% to 18% seen once. Specimen: peripheral blood mononuclear cells (PBMCs), collected at new diagnosis, from a patient treated with antithyroid drugs. Source of these receptors: a female donor with Graves disease. CDR3s leave out the opening cysteine and the closing phenylalanine or tryptophan. Fields, in order: V gene, CDR3 protein.

TRBV20-1 SAPGLAVHEQF
TRBV12-3/TRBV12-4 ASSFGAGRGDGYT
TRBV10-3 AINSGASGTSYNEQF
TRBV12-3/TRBV12-4 ASGRQRSSYEQY
TRBV7-2 ASSLDGTGVYNEQF
TRBV5-1 ASSFRDGPANYGYT
TRBV28 ASSLRRTGSPLH
TRBV12-3/TRBV12-4 ASRARGREGETQY
TRBV7-6 ASSSRAGDTGELF
TRBV12-3/TRBV12-4 ASSQQYSNQPQH
TRBV24-1 ATSDSRAGGIETQY
TRBV20-1 SAKTGTGGLTEAF
TRBV6-1 ASSEAGTGGYEQY
TRBV14 ASSQNAGATDTQY
TRBV7-2 ASNWADRGLYNEQF
TRBV6-1 ASSETGTGAYEQY
TRBV7-9 ASSPVGRGRSGRASGRNEQF
TRBV10-3 AIETGQGGDEQY
TRBV7-2 ASSYRGDTEAF
TRBV5-1 ASSFRQGDEGELF
TRBV12-3/TRBV12-4 ASRQGLAGGPLWEQF
TRBV30 ACSSGIWTQY
TRBV30 AWSNYGQSGSYEQY
TRBV28 ASSSPAISNQPQH
TRBV10-1 ASSARGSLEKLF
TRBV6-5 ASSYLSWTGDSYEQY
TRBV12-3/TRBV12-4 ASSLPRAGNEQY
TRBV12-3/TRBV12-4 ASSDAGWNQPQH
TRBV29-1 SVRDRVGNEQF
TRBV5-1 ASSLEGGQGGNQPQH
TRBV5-6 ASSLGSGTLPYEQY
TRBV4-1 ASSQGTATEANYGYT
TRBV6-2/TRBV6-3 ASSYMTGNYGYT
TRBV29-1 SVELGFTYEQY
TRBV6-2/TRBV6-3 ATRGDGELF
TRBV6-1 ASSPSGGQQETQY
TRBV6-5 ASSYSPSLSGNTIY
TRBV7-8 ASSLRMAKETQY
TRBV20-1 SARGASVPEQF
TRBV12-3/TRBV12-4 ASSPTGTANNQPQH
TRBV2 ASSEDRGSNQPQH
TRBV20-1 SASLAGGRDEQF
TRBV12-3/TRBV12-4 ASSLGVGNYNEQF
TRBV2 ASGTGRGTGELF
TRBV5-1 ASSSEGDTQY
TRBV6-2/TRBV6-3 ASSYPTRGGQGYEQY
TRBV30 AWSVEVGGDYEQY
TRBV11-2 ASSLSSGVGNTIY
TRBV20-1 SATGTTAEQF
TRBV7-3 ASSLLAGFGTDTQY
TRBV3-1 ASSQSVGQPQH
TRBV6-2/TRBV6-3 ASRLGQISSYNSPLH
TRBV6-2/TRBV6-3 ASRKDRVILRNSPLH
TRBV5-1 ASSFGRADSKAF